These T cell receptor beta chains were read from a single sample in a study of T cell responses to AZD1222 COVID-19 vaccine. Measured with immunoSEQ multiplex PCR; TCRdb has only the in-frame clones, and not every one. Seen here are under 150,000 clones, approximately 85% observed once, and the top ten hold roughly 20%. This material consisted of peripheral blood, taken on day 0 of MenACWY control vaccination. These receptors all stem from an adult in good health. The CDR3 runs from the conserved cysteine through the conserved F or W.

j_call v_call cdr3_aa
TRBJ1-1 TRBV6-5 CASSSPFVNTEAFF
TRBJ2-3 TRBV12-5 CASGTHGRATDTQYF
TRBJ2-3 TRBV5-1 CASSSLLRADTQYF
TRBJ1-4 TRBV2 CANRDRETNEKLFF
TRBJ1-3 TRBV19 CASIPDRSGNTIYF
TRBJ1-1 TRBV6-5 CASSYSMALAETFF
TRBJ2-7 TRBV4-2 CASSPTDRVQYEQYF
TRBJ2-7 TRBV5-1 CASSLARDYEQYF
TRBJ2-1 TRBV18 CASSLPSGRENEQFF
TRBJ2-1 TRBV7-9 CASSPPSGRYNEQFF
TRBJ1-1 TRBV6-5 CASSYSREKAFF
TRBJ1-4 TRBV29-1 CSVGGLQGTNEKLFF
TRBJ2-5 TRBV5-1 CASSLGPGKQETQYF
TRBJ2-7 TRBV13 CASTTRGMREQYF
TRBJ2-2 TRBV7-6 CASSLTGGHPGELFF
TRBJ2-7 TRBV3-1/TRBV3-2 CASSQYGRANSYEQYF